The source of this T cell receptor beta chain is a study of blood T cells in healthy people across ages. The use of a sample-barcoded 5' primer and a J-beta primer mix characterized a second PCR of about 7 to 12 cycles. TCRdb ran MiXCR on the 5' RACE reads and lists one entry per CDR3 protein. Of 800,000 or so distinct CDR3 sequences in the sample, 20% to 25% were seen once. This clonotype has just one count. Germline lookup yields CDR1 LNHDA and CDR2 SQIVND (reference sequence). Trimming shortened V by 7 bases and J by 3 bases, and 15 bases separated the two germline ends. CDR3 length: 14 residues. This sample also appeared in a second study, on T cells of mothers and their children.

Sequencing was done on a sample of blood. The chain couples TRBV19 to TRBJ2-5; D might be TRBD1 (6 bases). The TCR comes from a boy younger than 18 in good health. This chain's CDR3 is CASTAWAGEETQYF. The CDR3 DNA is TGTGCCAGTACCGCTTGGGCAGGGGAAGAGACCCAGTACTTC.